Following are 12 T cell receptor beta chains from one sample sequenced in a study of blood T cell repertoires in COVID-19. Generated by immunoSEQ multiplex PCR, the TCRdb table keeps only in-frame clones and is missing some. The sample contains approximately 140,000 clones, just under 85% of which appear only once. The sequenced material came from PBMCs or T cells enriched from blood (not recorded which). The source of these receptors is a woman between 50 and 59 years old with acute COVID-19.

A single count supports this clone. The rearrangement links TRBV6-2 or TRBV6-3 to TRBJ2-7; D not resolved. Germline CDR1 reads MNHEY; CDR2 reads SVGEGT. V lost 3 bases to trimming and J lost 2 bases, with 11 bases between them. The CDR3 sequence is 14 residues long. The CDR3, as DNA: TGTGCCAGCAGTTATACCCCCTCGGCCTACGAGCAGTACTTC. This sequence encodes CASSYTPSAYEQYF.

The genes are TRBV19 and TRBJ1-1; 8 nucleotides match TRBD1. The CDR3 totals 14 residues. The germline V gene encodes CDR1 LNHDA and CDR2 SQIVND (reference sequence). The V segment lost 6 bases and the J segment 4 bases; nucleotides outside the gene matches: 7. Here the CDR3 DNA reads TGTGCCAGTAGGTATGACAGGGGAGGCACTGAAGCTTTCTTT. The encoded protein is CASRYDRGGTEAFF.

In nucleotides, the CDR3 is TGTGCCAGCAGCTTGGCGGGACTAGCGGGATACGAGCAGTACTTC. This gives the protein CASSLAGLAGYEQYF. The chain employs TRBV5-4 and TRBJ2-7; 13 bases agree with TRBD2. The CDR3 totals 15 residues. V shed 0 bases and J 4 bases; nucleotides not matched to a gene: 1. Per the germline V gene, CDR1 is SGHNT and CDR2 is YYREEE (reference sequence).

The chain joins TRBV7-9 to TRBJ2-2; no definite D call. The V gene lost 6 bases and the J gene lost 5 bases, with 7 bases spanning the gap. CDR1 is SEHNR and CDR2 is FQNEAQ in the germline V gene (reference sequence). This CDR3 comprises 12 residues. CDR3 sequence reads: CASRPATGELFF. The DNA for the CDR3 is TGTGCCAGCAGACCTGCGACCGGGGAGCTGTTTTTT.

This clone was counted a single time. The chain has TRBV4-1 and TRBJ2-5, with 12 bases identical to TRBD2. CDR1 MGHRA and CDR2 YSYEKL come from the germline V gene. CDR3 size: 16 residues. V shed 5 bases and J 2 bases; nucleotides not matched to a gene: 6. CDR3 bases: TGCGCCAGCAGCAGAACTAGCGGGAGGTCTCAAGAGACCCAGTACTTC. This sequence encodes CASSRTSGRSQETQYF.

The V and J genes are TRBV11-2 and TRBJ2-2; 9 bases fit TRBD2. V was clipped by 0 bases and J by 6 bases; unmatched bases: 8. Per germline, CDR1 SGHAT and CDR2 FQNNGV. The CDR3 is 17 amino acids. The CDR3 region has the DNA TGTGCCAGCAGCTTAGAGTATGGCGGGAGGGCCCCCGGGGAGCTGTTTTTT. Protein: CASSLEYGGRAPGELFF.

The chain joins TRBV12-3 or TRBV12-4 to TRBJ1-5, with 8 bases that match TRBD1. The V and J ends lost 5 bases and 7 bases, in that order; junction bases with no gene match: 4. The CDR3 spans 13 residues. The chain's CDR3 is CASSQGAGQPQHF. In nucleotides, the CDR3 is TGTGCCAGCAGTCAGGGGGCGGGACAGCCCCAGCATTTT.

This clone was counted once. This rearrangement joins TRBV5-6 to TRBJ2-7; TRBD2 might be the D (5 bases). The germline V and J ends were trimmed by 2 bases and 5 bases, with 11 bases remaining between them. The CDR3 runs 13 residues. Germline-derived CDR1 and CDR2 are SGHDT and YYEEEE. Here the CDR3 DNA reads TGTGCCAGCAGCTTACTAGACTGGGACGAGCAGTACTTC. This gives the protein CASSLLDWDEQYF.

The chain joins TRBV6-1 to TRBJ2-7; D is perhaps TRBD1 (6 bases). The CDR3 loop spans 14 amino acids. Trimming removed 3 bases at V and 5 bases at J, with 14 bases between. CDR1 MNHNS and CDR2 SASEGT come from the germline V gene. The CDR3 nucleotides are TGTGCCAGCAGTGATCAGGGGCGCTGGGACGAGCAGTACTTC. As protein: CASSDQGRWDEQYF.

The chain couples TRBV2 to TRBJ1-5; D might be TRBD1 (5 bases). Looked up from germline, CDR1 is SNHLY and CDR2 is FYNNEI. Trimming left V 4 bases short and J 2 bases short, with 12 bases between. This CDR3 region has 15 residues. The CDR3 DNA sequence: TGTGCCAGCAGTGTCTTGGGAGGGGGCAATCAGCCCCAGCATTTT. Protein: CASSVLGGGNQPQHF. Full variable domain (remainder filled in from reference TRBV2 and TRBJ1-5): EPEVTQTPSHQVTQMGQEVILRCVPISNHLYFYWYRQILGQKVEFLVSFYNNEISEKSEIFDDQFSVERPDGSNFTLKIRSTKLEDSAMYFCASSVLGGGNQPQHFGDGTRLSIL.

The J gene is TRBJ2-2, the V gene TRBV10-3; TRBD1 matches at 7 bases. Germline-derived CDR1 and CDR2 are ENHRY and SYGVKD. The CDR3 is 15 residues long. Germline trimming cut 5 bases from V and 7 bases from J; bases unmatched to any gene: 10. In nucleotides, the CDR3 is TGTGCCATCAGTAAACAGGGGCCTAAGGACGGGGAGCTGTTTTTT. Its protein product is CAISKQGPKDGELFF.

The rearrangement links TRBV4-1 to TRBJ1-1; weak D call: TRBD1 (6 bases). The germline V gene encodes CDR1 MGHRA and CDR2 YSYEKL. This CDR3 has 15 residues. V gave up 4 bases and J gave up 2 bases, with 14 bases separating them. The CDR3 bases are TGCGCCAGCAGCCCCCCGGACAGCGTTAACACTGAAGCTTTCTTT. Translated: CASSPPDSVNTEAFF.